This T cell receptor beta chain was recovered during a study of cytomegalovirus exposure and HLA in healthy donors. The CDR3 sequence is 16 residues long. Germline values: CDR1 LNHDA, CDR2 SQIVND (reference sequence). The trim removed 6 bases at V and 8 bases at J, leaving 10 bases unmatched. PCR amplification relied on 60 Vbeta primers (plus 13 Jbeta primers). The repertoire was sequenced with immunoSEQ multiplex PCR; TCRdb's copy has only in-frame clones and lacks some. The table records around 150,000 clones, approximately 77% of them present only once. The TCR comes from a young man in good health and CMV-seronegative. Sequencing was carried out using PBMCs. The J gene is TRBJ2-1, the V gene TRBV19; 13 positions agree with TRBD2. The CDR3: CASRTGTSGVRDEQFF. In DNA, the CDR3 is TGTGCCAGTAGGACCGGGACTAGCGGGGTAAGGGATGAGCAGTTCTTC.